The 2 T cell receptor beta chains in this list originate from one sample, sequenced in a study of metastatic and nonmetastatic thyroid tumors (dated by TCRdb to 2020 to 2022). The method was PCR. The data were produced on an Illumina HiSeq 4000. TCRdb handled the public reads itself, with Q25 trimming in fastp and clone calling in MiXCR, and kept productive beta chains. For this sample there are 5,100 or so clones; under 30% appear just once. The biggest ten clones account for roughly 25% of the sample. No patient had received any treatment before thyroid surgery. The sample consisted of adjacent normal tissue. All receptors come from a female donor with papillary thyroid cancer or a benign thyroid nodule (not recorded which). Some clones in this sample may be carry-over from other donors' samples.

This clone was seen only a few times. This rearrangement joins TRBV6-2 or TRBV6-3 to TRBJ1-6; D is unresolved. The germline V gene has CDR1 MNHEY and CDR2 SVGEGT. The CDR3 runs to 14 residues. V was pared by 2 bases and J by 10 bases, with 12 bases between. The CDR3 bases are TGTGCCAGCAGTTACGTGGGATCCAGCTCACCCCTCCACTTT. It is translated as CASSYVGSSSPLHF.

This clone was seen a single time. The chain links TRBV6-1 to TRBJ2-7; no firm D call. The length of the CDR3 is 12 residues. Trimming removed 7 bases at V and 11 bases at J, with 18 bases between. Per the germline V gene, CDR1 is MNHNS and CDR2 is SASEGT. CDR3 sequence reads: CASTEGGLEKYF. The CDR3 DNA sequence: TGTGCCAGCACCGAAGGCGGCTTGGAGAAGTACTTC.